This T cell receptor (beta chain) was recovered during a study of shared clonotypes between healthy human individuals. Study background: The cohort comprised a couple of women and a few men. Their ages spanned 18 to 49 years. CD4 naive cells filled three plates per donor, CD4 memory three, CD8 naive two and CD8 memory one.

There are 12 residues in the CDR3. Germline V gene data show CDR1 as SGHVS and CDR2 as FNYEAQ. V was trimmed by 2 bases and J by 7 bases, leaving 9 bases between them. Naive CD8 populations comprised CD45RO-negative cells positively selected for CCR7, excluding terminally differentiated effector memory CD45RA+ cells. Only in-frame clones appear in the TCRdb table, and some are missing; sequencing was by immunoSEQ multiplex PCR. Counted here are millions of clones, over 85% occurring once; the ten biggest clones make up around 1.1%. As concerns this clone: The antigen is undetermined.

General study points: Clonotypes shared by all four sorted-subset donors had higher generation probabilities than non-shared clonotypes. Naive CD4 clonotypes overlapped across a few donors at around 4.7%.

This rearrangement joins TRBV7-6 to TRBJ2-7; D might be TRBD2 (5 bases). This clonotype originated in a man younger than 35 in good health. The sample was naive CD8+ T cells sorted from blood. The CDR3 loop reads CASSLIEGEQYF. The CDR3 DNA reads TGTGCCAGCAGCTTAATCGAGGGAGAGCAGTACTTC.